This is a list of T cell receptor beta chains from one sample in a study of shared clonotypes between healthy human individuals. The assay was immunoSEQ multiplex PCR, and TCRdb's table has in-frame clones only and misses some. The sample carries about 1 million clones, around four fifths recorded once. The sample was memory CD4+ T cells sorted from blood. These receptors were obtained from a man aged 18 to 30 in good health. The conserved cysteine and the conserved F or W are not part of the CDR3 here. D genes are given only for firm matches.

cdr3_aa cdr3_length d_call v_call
AWSVGYSPLH 10 . TRBV30
ASRARGLNTGELF 13 . TRBV25-1
ASSGWGGGNTGELF 14 TRBD2 TRBV6-6
ASSVAGTSTDTQY 13 . TRBV9
ARGARGAAEAF 11 . TRBV10-2
AWTPSGSYEQY 11 TRBD2 TRBV30
ASNKSRGLRDRSNTGELF 18 TRBD1 TRBV9
ASNSPVGYGYT 11 . TRBV19
ASSIDAGQILSNQPQH 16 TRBD1 TRBV19
ASSLGGQFNQPQH 13 . TRBV5-1
ASSPQTGLRETQY 13 . TRBV4-1
ASSISGLLNTGELF 14 . TRBV19
ASSSGGAYNEQF 12 TRBD1 TRBV19
ATSRVGAGKSTDTQY 15 . TRBV15
ASSPPGPFLYEQY 13 . TRBV18
ASSEGQGWVEAF 12 TRBD1 TRBV6-4
ASRAGTGFSTDTQY 14 TRBD1 TRBV28
ASRFSGTNEQF 11 . TRBV4-1
ASSLAGAYNEQF 12 TRBD2 TRBV28
ASSLRGLANEQF 12 TRBD2 TRBV7-2
AWSVGGPSNQPQH 13 TRBD1 TRBV30
ASSMGQGVYNEQF 13 . TRBV19
ASSLKGTGELF 11 . TRBV7-9
ASSQDTGGNTIY 12 . TRBV4-3
AWSVPGYGYT 10 . TRBV30
ASSLPRGLNSPLH 13 . TRBV28
ASRLQGIGNQPQH 13 TRBD1 TRBV2
ASSELGTQNTGELF 14 . TRBV6-1
ASNTGTGNRLF 11 TRBD1 TRBV6-1
ASSRPGGQETQY 12 TRBD1 TRBV7-9
ASSLALAGETQY 12 TRBD2 TRBV7-9
ASRGTGGNSPLH 12 TRBD1 TRBV2
ASSFGEGSTDTQY 13 . TRBV5-6
ASSVGVFYEQY 11 . TRBV9
ASSHPGRGRNSYT 13 . TRBV4-1
ASSLGRPGQVYNSPLH 16 TRBD1 TRBV5-1
ASSPEPDDYEQY 12 . TRBV5-1
ASSEGQSSYNEQF 13 . TRBV25-1
ASSWTAGAGADTQY 14 TRBD2 TRBV11-2